This T cell receptor (beta chain) stems from a study of blood T cell repertoires in COVID-19. Study overall: Donors in the United States, Italy and Spain gave samples during acute or convalescent COVID-19.

Germline V gene data show CDR1 as SGHDN and CDR2 as FVKESK. V was pared by 1 base and J by 1 base, with 6 bases of the junction left unmatched. The CDR3 length is 17 residues. TCRdb keeps only in-frame clones here, not all; method: immunoSEQ multiplex PCR. The table shows roughly 400,000 clones, with 88% occurring only once. The chain couples TRBV14 to TRBJ2-5; 10 bases match TRBD2. The receptor comes from a woman between 40 and 55 years old with acute COVID-19. The sequenced sample consisted of PBMCs or T cells enriched from blood (not recorded which). The CDR3, as DNA: TGTGCCAGCAGCCAAGGTCTACTAGCGGGGCCCCAAGAGACCCAGTACTTC. Its protein product is CASSQGLLAGPQETQYF. The entire variable domain, with the rest obtained from reference TRBV14 and TRBJ2-5, is as follows: EAGVTQFPSHSVIEKGQTVTLRCDPISGHDNLYWYRRVMGKEIKFLLHFVKESKQDESGMPNNRFLAERTGGTYSTLKVQPAELEDSGVYFCASSQGLLAGPQETQYFGPGTRLLVL.